The 27 T cell receptor beta chains in this list originate from one sample, sequenced in a study of T cells in Graves' hyperthyroidism and ophthalmopathy (dated by TCRdb to the late 2010s). The library was made by multiplex PCR. The listed sequencing device is Illumina HiSeq 2000. The TCR beta CDR3 regions were amplified from the RNA transcripts. For the first round of RT-PCR on the TCR CDR3, the HTBI primer set was used together with the Qiagen OneStep RT-PCR kit. TCRdb handled the public reads itself, with Q25 trimming in fastp and clone calling in MiXCR, and kept productive beta chains. Rows with a matching CDR3 protein are joined into one entry that keeps the most common DNA and genes. The sample contains 400,000 to 500,000 distinct CDR3 sequences, roughly 14% of them found a single time. Around 14% of the sample belongs to the ten largest clones. Sequenced: blood. The receptors shown here come from a young man with Graves' ophthalmopathy.

Notes on this clonotype: This may come from a read error, since a much larger clone is one base off. This chain uses TRBV6-2 or TRBV6-3 with TRBJ2-3; maybe TRBD1 (6 bases). The V gene lost 0 bases and the J gene lost 5 bases, with 12 bases spanning the gap. The CDR3 contains 15 residues. CDR1 and CDR2 (germline): MNHEY, SVGEGT. The DNA for the CDR3 is TGTGCCAGCAGTTACTCCTACAGGGCAGTAGATACGCAGTATTTT. It yields the protein CASSYSYRAVDTQYF.

This clonotype was seen ten or more times. The V gene is TRBV5-1, the J gene TRBJ2-1; weak D call: TRBD1 (5 bases). Trimming removed 6 bases from V and 5 bases from J, with 6 bases in between. Germline lookup yields CDR1 SGHRS and CDR2 YFSETQ. This CDR3 has 11 amino acids. The CDR3 region is CASKGDNEQFF. The DNA for the CDR3 is TGCGCCAGCAAAGGGGACAATGAGCAGTTCTTC. The entire variable domain, with the rest obtained from reference TRBV5-1 and TRBJ2-1, is as follows: KAGVTQTPRYLIKTRGQQVTLSCSPISGHRSVSWYQQTPGQGLQFLFEYFSETQRNKGNFPGRFSGRQFSNSRSEMNVSTLELGDSALYLCASKGDNEQFFGPGTRLTVL.

The rearrangement uses TRBV10-1 and TRBJ2-5; no firm D call. Deletions cut 0 bases from V and 3 bases from J, with 8 bases between. This CDR3 has 14 amino acids. Germline CDR1 and CDR2: WNHNN and SYGVQD (reference sequence). CDR3: CASSESPREETQYF. The CDR3 coding sequence is TGCGCCAGCAGTGAGTCCCCACGGGAAGAGACCCAGTACTTC.

This clonotype was picked up many times. The V and J genes are TRBV19 and TRBJ2-7, with TRBD1 matching 10 bases. The CDR3 is 16 residues long. CDR1 is LNHDA and CDR2 is SQIVND in the germline V gene (reference sequence). J lost 1 base, V lost 2 bases, and 5 bases had no gene match. The CDR3 protein is CASSIPGQGESYEQYF. The CDR3 DNA reads as TGTGCCAGTAGTATACCCGGACAGGGGGAATCCTACGAGCAGTACTTC.

This clonotype was observed a handful of times. This chain links TRBV6-1 with TRBJ2-1; maybe TRBD2 (6 bases). The CDR3 is 15 amino acids. Germline assignment: CDR1 MNHNS and CDR2 SASEGT. The V end lost 6 bases, the J end lost 4 bases, and 16 bases lay between the germline ends. This CDR3 reads CASRSLGGRYNEQFF. The CDR3 DNA reads as TGTGCCAGCAGGTCTCTGGGGGGTAGGTACAATGAGCAGTTCTTC.

This clonotype was seen repeatedly, ten times or more. This chain connects TRBV20-1 to TRBJ2-7; 13 nucleotides align to TRBD2. The CDR3 length is 14 residues. Germline CDR1 reads DFQATT; CDR2 reads SNEGSKA (reference sequence). V shed 5 bases, J shed 3 bases, and the junction held 4 bases outside the gene matches. The CDR3 region has the DNA TGCAGTGCTGGGGGACTAGCGGGGATCTACGAGCAGTACTTC. Translating it yields CSAGGLAGIYEQYF.

Points on this clonotype: A read error is possible here, since a much larger clone lies one base away. No conserved phenylalanine or tryptophan is present at the end of the CDR3, so a read error is the likely explanation. V and J are TRBV12-3 or TRBV12-4 and TRBJ2-3; 7 bases align to TRBD1. The V segment lost 3 bases and the J segment 0 bases; nucleotides outside the gene matches: 3. The CDR3 contains 15 residues. CDR3 bases: TGTGCCAGCAGTTTTAAGGGACAGAGCACAGATACGCAGTATATT. It encodes CASSFKGQSTDTQYI.

This clonotype was seen repeatedly, ten times or more. The V call is TRBV7-9, the J call TRBJ1-4; D is possibly TRBD1 (5 bases). Germline V CDR1 and CDR2: SEHNR, FQNEAQ (reference sequence). The CDR3 has 15 amino acids. Trimming removed 2 bases at V and 7 bases at J, with 14 bases between. In DNA form, the CDR3 reads TGTGCCAGCAGCTTAACAGGACTTAAGGCTGAAAAACTGTTTTTT. Translation gives CASSLTGLKAEKLFF.

This clonotype was recorded many times. V is TRBV18 and J is TRBJ2-4; D ambiguous. Trimming removed 3 bases at V and 9 bases at J, with 12 bases between. Germline CDR1 is KGHSH and CDR2 is LQKENI. This CDR3 spans 13 amino acids. The CDR3: CASSPALNGIQYF. The CDR3 nucleotides are TGTGCCAGCTCACCCGCTCTTAACGGCATTCAGTACTTC.

The chain has TRBV20-1 and TRBJ2-7; TRBD1 is a possible D gene (6 bases). Trimming pared 6 bases from V and 2 bases from J, leaving 14 bases between. The CDR3 is 13 residues long. Germline assignment: CDR1 DFQATT and CDR2 SNEGSKA (reference sequence). The CDR3 spells CSARGLTTYEQYF. The CDR3 bases are TGCAGTGCCAGGGGCCTTACCACCTACGAGCAGTACTTC.

This clonotype has a count of ten or more. The chain is built from TRBV12-3 or TRBV12-4 and TRBJ1-2; D gene unclear. This CDR3 is built from 12 residues. Trimming cost V 5 bases and J 6 bases, with 10 bases left between them. The CDR3 reads CASSLDVDGYTF. The CDR3 DNA follows: TGTGCCAGCAGTCTGGACGTCGATGGCTACACCTTC.

This clonotype occurred many times. The chain is built from TRBV7-2 and TRBJ1-2, with D perhaps TRBD1 (6 bases). The CDR3 runs 14 residues. Germline loops: CDR1 SGHTA, CDR2 FQGNSA. Trimming stripped 9 bases from V and 3 bases from J, with 17 bases between. The CDR3 sequence is CASTIWDTYYGYTF. The CDR3 DNA sequence: TGTGCCAGTACTATATGGGACACCTACTATGGCTACACCTTC.

This clonotype showed up many times. The rearrangement uses TRBV2 and TRBJ1-2; D is unclear. From germline, CDR1 is SNHLY and CDR2 FYNNEI. The CDR3 length is 13 residues. Trimming removed 8 bases from V and 7 bases from J, with 17 bases in between. CDR3: CASAGFESGGYTF. DNA for the CDR3: TGTGCCAGCGCAGGATTTGAGAGTGGTGGCTACACCTTC. Based on the CDR3 plus reference TRBV2 and TRBJ1-2, the full variable domain is EPEVTQTPSHQVTQMGQEVILRCVPISNHLYFYWYRQILGQKVEFLVSFYNNEISEKSEIFDDQFSVERPDGSNFTLKIRSTKLEDSAMYFCASAGFESGGYTFGSGTRLTVV.

This clonotype showed up just a few times. This may come from a read error, since a much larger clone is one base off. The rearrangement joins TRBV10-1 to TRBJ2-3, with 7 bases fitting TRBD2. Looked up from germline, CDR1 is WNHNN and CDR2 is SYGVQD (reference sequence). This CDR3 has 17 residues. The J segment lost 2 bases and the V segment lost 2 bases, leaving 10 bases of the junction unmatched. This CDR3 reads CASSEAYASGNTDTQYF. CDR3 in DNA: TGCGCCAGCAGTGAGGCGTATGCTAGCGGAAACACAGATACGCAGTATTTT.

This clonotype was detected many times. The gene calls are TRBV2 and TRBJ1-2; the D is unclear. Germline V gene lookup returns CDR1 SNHLY and CDR2 FYNNEI. The V gene lost 1 base and the J gene lost 8 bases, with 11 bases spanning the gap. The CDR3 runs 13 residues. CDR3 sequence reads: CASSEGSVSGYTF. In nucleotides, the CDR3 is TGTGCCAGCAGTGAAGGTAGTGTAAGCGGCTACACCTTC.

The CDR3 reads CASKAGGTFTDTQYF. The CDR3 coding sequence is TGTGCCAGCAAAGCGGGGGGGACCTTCACAGATACGCAGTATTTT. The rearrangement joins TRBV6-1 to TRBJ2-3; 10 bases are a match to TRBD2. The CDR3 is 15 amino acids. Germline CDR1 is MNHNS and CDR2 is SASEGT. V dropped 7 bases and J dropped 2; count of bases not matched to a gene: 6.

At least ten counts were recorded for this clonotype. The chain has TRBV12-3 or TRBV12-4 and TRBJ2-5, with TRBD2 matching 8 bases. The CDR3 spans 14 residues. V trimming: 1 base; J trimming: 13 bases; junction bases outside the gene matches: 11. This chain's CDR3 is CASSLGGVLAEGYF. CDR3 nucleotides: TGTGCCAGCAGTTTAGGAGGGGTACTAGCGGAAGGGTACTTC.

Ten or more counts support this clonotype. The genes are TRBV20-1 and TRBJ1-1, with D unresolved. Germline assignment: CDR1 DFQATT and CDR2 SNEGSKA (reference sequence). V shed 4 bases and J shed 4 bases, with 7 bases lying between them. The CDR3 has 11 residues. The CDR3: CSATAGTEAFF. In DNA form, the CDR3 reads TGCAGTGCTACCGCGGGCACTGAAGCTTTCTTT.

This clonotype was recorded many times. V gene TRBV2 combines with J gene TRBJ1-6, with 10 nucleotides matching TRBD1. The CDR3 is 16 amino acids. Trimming removed 2 bases from V and 8 bases from J; junction bases left unmatched: 6. The germline V gene has CDR1 SNHLY and CDR2 FYNNEI. For the CDR3, the DNA is TGTGCCAGCAGTGAACTCTCGGGACAGGGGTATTCACCCCTCCACTTT. Translating it yields CASSELSGQGYSPLHF.

This clonotype was detected ten times or more. V gene TRBV6-1 combines with J gene TRBJ1-5, with D unresolved. The CDR3 has 12 amino acids. The V gene's germline CDR1 is MNHNS and CDR2 SASEGT. V was cut by 7 bases and J by 5 bases, with 9 bases left in between. The CDR3 region has the DNA TGTGCCAGCAACCCGAACGATCAGCCCCAGCATTTT. Translating gives CASNPNDQPQHF.

This clonotype was seen only a few times. The chain combines TRBV4-1 with TRBJ2-2, with TRBD2 matching 15 bases. CDR3 length equals 20 residues. Germline CDR1 and CDR2: MGHRA and YSYEKL. Losses at the gene ends were 0 bases for V and 1 base for J; bases not matched to a gene: 6. CDR3 in amino acids: CASSQERTSGGAGNTGELFF. In DNA, the CDR3 is TGCGCCAGCAGCCAAGAAAGGACTAGCGGGGGGGCAGGGAACACCGGGGAGCTGTTTTTT.

The sample holds many counts of this clonotype. V usage is TRBV20-1 and J usage is TRBJ2-7, with 7 bases aligning to TRBD2. The CDR3 totals 14 residues. J lost 3 bases, V lost 4 bases, and 9 bases had no gene match. CDR1 is DFQATT, CDR2 SNEGSKA, per germline (reference sequence). The CDR3 nucleotides read TGCAGTGCTACCGGGACTACTCATGGCTACGAGCAGTACTTC. Its protein is CSATGTTHGYEQYF.

This clonotype was counted many times. The CDR3 is CASTKTIAGGADTQYF. CDR3 bases: TGTGCCAGCACCAAGACGATAGCGGGGGGTGCGGATACGCAGTATTTT. The chain links TRBV12-3 or TRBV12-4 to TRBJ2-3, with 10 bases lining up with TRBD2. The CDR3 spans 16 residues. J lost 6 bases, V lost 7 bases, and 13 bases had no gene match.

As regards this clonotype: Compared with germline, one end of the junction differs, possibly owing to a read error. The chain is built from TRBV7-9 and TRBJ1-5; 7 nucleotides align to TRBD1. Germline CDR1 is SEHNR and CDR2 is FQNEAQ (reference sequence). This CDR3 spans 13 amino acids. CDR3 residues: CARSRGQNQPQHF. Written as DNA, the CDR3 is TGTGCCCGCAGCAGGGGACAGAATCAGCCCCAGCATTTT.

The chain employs TRBV6-5 and TRBJ1-1, with TRBD1 as a possible D gene (5 bases). Germline V gene sequence: CDR1 MNHEY, CDR2 SVGAGI. Trimming cost V 2 bases and J 1 base, with 8 bases left between them. This CDR3 spans 14 amino acids. CDR3 nucleotides: TGTGCCAGCAGTTACCGGGGCTCGAACACTGAAGCTTTCTTT. Residues: CASSYRGSNTEAFF.

The sample holds many counts of this clonotype. The gene calls are TRBV5-1 and TRBJ1-1; D is ambiguous. V was trimmed by 4 bases and J by 8 bases, leaving 15 bases between them. The CDR3 runs 13 residues. CDR1 and CDR2 from the germline V gene are SGHRS and YFSETQ. CDR3 loop: CASSAGGPAEAFF. The DNA of the CDR3 is TGCGCCAGCAGCGCGGGCGGTCCGGCGGAAGCTTTCTTT.

This clonotype has at least ten counts. The chain links TRBV20-1 to TRBJ1-2; 8 nucleotides match TRBD1. Germline-derived CDR1 and CDR2 are DFQATT and SNEGSKA (reference sequence). V trimming: 6 bases; J trimming: 4 bases; junction bases outside the gene matches: 4. CDR3 length: 12 amino acids. CDR3 residues: CSATTGGYGYTF. The CDR3 DNA reads as TGCAGTGCCACCACAGGGGGCTATGGCTACACCTTC.